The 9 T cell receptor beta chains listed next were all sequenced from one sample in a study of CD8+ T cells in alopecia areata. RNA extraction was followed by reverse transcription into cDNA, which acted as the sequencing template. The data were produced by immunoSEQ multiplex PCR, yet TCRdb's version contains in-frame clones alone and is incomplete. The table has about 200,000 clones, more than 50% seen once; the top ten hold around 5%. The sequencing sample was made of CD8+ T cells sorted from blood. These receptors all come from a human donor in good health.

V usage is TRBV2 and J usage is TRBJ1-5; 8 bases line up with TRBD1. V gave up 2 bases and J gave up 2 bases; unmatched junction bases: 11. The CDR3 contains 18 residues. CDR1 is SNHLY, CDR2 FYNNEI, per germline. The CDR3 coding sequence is TGTGCCAGCAGTGAAATAATAGTCTTGGGACAGGGCAATCAGCCCCAGCATTTT. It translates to CASSEIIVLGQGNQPQHF.

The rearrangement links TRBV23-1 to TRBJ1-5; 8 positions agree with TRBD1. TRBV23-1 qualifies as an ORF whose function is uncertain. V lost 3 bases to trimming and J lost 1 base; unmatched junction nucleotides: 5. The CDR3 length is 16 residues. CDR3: CASSHLDRGSNQPQHF. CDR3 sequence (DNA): TGCGCCAGCAGTCACCTCGACAGGGGCAGCAATCAGCCCCAGCATTTT.

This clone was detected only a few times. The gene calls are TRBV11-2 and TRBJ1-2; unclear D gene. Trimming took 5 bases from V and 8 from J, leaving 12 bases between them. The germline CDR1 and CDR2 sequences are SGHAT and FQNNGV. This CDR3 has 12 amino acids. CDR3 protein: CASSPLGRGYTF. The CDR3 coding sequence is TGTGCCAGCAGCCCCCTTGGACGAGGCTACACCTTC.

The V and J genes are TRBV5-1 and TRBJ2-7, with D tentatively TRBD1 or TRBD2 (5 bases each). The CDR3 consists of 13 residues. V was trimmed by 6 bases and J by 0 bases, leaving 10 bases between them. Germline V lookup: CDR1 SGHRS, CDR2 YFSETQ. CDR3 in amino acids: CASKAGSSYEQYF. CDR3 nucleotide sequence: TGCGCCAGCAAGGCAGGGAGCTCCTACGAGCAGTACTTC.

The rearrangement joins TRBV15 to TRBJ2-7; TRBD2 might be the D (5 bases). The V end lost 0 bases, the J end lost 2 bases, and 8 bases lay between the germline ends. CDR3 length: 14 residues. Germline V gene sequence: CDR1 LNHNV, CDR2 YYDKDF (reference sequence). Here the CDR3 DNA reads TGTGCCACCAGCAGAGAGAGGGCTACCTACGAGCAGTACTTC. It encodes CATSRERATYEQYF. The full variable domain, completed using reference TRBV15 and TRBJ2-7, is DAMVIQNPRYQVTQFGKPVTLSCSQTLNHNVMYWYQQKSSQAPKLLFHYYDKDFNNEADTPDNFQSRRPNTSFCFLDIRSPGLGDTAMYLCATSRERATYEQYFGPGTRLTVT.

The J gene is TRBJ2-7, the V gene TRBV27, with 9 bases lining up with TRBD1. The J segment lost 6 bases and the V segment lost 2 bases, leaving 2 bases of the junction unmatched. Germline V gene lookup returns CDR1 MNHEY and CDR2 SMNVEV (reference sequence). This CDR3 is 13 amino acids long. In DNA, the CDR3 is TGTGCCAGCAGTTTAACAGGGGGCGGCGAGCAGTACTTC. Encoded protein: CASSLTGGGEQYF.

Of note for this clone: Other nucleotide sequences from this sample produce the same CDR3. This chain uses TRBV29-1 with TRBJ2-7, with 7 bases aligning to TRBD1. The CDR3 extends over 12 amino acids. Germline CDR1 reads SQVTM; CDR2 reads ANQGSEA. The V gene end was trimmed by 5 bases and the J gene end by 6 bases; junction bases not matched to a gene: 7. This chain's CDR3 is CSVPRTGGEQYF. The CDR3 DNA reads TGCAGCGTTCCCAGGACAGGTGGCGAGCAGTACTTC.

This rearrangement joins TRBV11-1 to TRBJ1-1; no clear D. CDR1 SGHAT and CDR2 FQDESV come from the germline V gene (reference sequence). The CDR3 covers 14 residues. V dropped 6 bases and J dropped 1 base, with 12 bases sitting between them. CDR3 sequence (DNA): TGTGCCAGCAGTTTCCTAGGAGGGAACACTGAAGCTTTCTTT. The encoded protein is CASSFLGGNTEAFF. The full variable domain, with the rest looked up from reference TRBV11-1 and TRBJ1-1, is EAEVAQSPRYKITEKSQAVAFWCDPISGHATLYWYRQILGQGPELLVQFQDESVVDDSQLPKDRFSAERLKGVDSTLKIQPAELGDSAMYLCASSFLGGNTEAFFGQGTRLTVV.

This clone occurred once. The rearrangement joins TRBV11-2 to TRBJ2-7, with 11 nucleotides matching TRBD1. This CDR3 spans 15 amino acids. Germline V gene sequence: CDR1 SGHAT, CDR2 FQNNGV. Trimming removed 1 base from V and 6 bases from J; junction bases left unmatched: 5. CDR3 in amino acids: CASSLGYGTGGEQYF. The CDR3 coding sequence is TGTGCCAGCAGCTTAGGTTACGGGACAGGGGGCGAGCAGTACTTC.